A single sample is the source of the 18 T cell receptor beta chains below, sequenced in a study of CD8 T cells in ankylosing spondylitis (dated by TCRdb to the late 2010s). Library prep was done by 5' RACE. The sequencing machine was an Illumina HiSeq 2500. In-frame beta chains were kept once TCRdb had trimmed the public reads at Q25 with fastp and called clones with MiXCR. Each CDR3 protein appears once, grouped with its most common genes and DNA. The sample profile shows approximately 60,000 distinct CDR3 sequences; about 6.2% of them were found once. The ten largest clones represent roughly 5% of the sample. The sequenced sample consisted of synovial fluid, either unsorted or a sorted T cell fraction (not recorded which). These receptors were taken from a male donor with ankylosing spondylitis.

Ten or more counts support this clonotype. V is TRBV2 and J is TRBJ1-5, with no clear D. The CDR3 runs to 15 residues. Trimming took 0 bases from V and 6 from J, leaving 12 bases between them. CDR1 SNHLY and CDR2 FYNNEI come from the germline V gene. CDR3 protein: CASSEARGAGQPQHF. The CDR3 DNA reads as TGTGCCAGCAGTGAAGCGCGGGGTGCCGGTCAGCCCCAGCATTTT.

This clonotype was recorded many times. The rearrangement uses TRBV19 and TRBJ2-1; a possible D gene is TRBD1 (6 bases). The germline V and J ends were trimmed by 4 bases and 7 bases, with 26 bases remaining between them. This CDR3 spans 18 amino acids. CDR1 LNHDA and CDR2 SQIVND come from the germline V gene (reference sequence). CDR3 nucleotides: TGTGCCAGTAGTACCAAAACCTCCGGGACAAGGCTCGGTAATGAGCAGTTCTTC. Its translation: CASSTKTSGTRLGNEQFF.

This sequence joins TRBV2 and TRBJ2-7; D unresolved. This CDR3 comprises 14 residues. Germline V gene sequence: CDR1 SNHLY, CDR2 FYNNEI. V lost 2 bases and J 3 bases, leaving 11 bases between the germline ends. CDR3: CASSELVRRYEQYF. CDR3 in DNA: TGTGCCAGCAGTGAACTAGTCAGGCGCTACGAGCAGTACTTC.

In this sample, this clonotype turned up a few times. The chain recombines TRBV5-1 with TRBJ2-4, with TRBD2 identical over 14 bases. This CDR3 comprises 19 residues. J gave up 2 bases and V 4 bases, and 11 bases lay outside the gene matches. CDR1 and CDR2 (germline): SGHRS, YFSETQ. The CDR3 DNA reads as TGCGCCAGCAGCGAGGGACTAGCGGGAGATTGGGGGACCAAAAACATTCAGTACTTC. This encodes CASSEGLAGDWGTKNIQYF.

The count of this clonotype is one. V usage is TRBV30 and J usage is TRBJ2-3; tentatively, D is TRBD1 or TRBD2 (7 bases each). The V gene's germline CDR1 is GTSNPN and CDR2 SVGIG (reference sequence). The CDR3 runs to 14 residues. The germline V and J ends were trimmed by 5 bases and 4 bases, with 16 bases remaining between them. The CDR3: CAWAAGGGSDTQYF. The DNA for the CDR3 is TGTGCCTGGGCCGCAGGGGGAGGGTCAGATACGCAGTATTTT.

This clonotype was counted between two and nine times. The V and J genes are TRBV6-2 or TRBV6-3 and TRBJ2-1; D possibly corresponds to TRBD1 (5 bases). The germline V gene has CDR1 MNHEY and CDR2 SVGEGT. V gave up 0 bases and J gave up 15 bases, with 12 bases separating them. The CDR3 is 12 residues long. Written as DNA, the CDR3 is TGTGCCAGCAGTTACTCGACAGCTCAGGGGTTCTTC. Amino acid sequence: CASSYSTAQGFF.

The sample holds many counts of this clonotype. The chain uses TRBV5-1 and TRBJ1-3; D is unresolved. The CDR3 sequence is 17 residues long. Germline V gives CDR1 SGHRS, CDR2 YFSETQ. The V end lost 0 bases, the J end lost 0 bases, and 13 bases lay between the germline ends. The DNA for the CDR3 is TGCGCCAGCAGCTTGGAACAAGGACCATCCTCTGGAAACACCATATATTTT. It specifies CASSLEQGPSSGNTIYF.

This clonotype showed up many times. The chain joins TRBV24-1 to TRBJ2-1; TRBD2 might be the D (5 bases). Germline lookup yields CDR1 KGHDR and CDR2 SFDVKD. The CDR3 covers 15 residues. V gave up 5 bases and J gave up 6 bases, with 16 bases separating them. Here the CDR3 DNA reads TGTGCCACCAGTGCCCCGAGGACGGGGATCAATGAGCAGTTCTTC. Its protein is CATSAPRTGINEQFF.

This clonotype was observed many times. The genes are TRBV7-9 and TRBJ2-5, with D possibly TRBD2 on 5 matching bases. Germline CDR1 is SEHNR and CDR2 is FQNEAQ (reference sequence). Trimming took off 2 bases at V and 7 bases at J, with 14 bases between the two ends. The CDR3 loop spans 14 amino acids. CDR3 loop: CASSLTGPSWTQYF. The CDR3 nucleotides are TGTGCCAGCAGCTTAACTGGACCTAGCTGGACCCAGTACTTC.

This clonotype counts as medium-sized (0.01 to 0.1%). V usage is TRBV7-2 and J usage is TRBJ1-3, with 7 bases fitting TRBD1. CDR1 is SGHTA, CDR2 FQGNSA, per germline. This CDR3 comprises 15 residues. After removal of 4 bases from V and 0 bases from J, the junction contained 3 bases not matched to a gene. CDR3 sequence: CASSSQGISGNTIYF. CDR3 DNA sequence: TGTGCCAGCAGCTCACAGGGGATCTCTGGAAACACCATATATTTT.

This clonotype appeared many times. The chain recombines TRBV29-1 with TRBJ2-5; TRBD1 might be the D (6 bases). CDR1 is SQVTM and CDR2 is ANQGSEA in the germline V gene. V was shortened by 6 bases and J by 1 base, with 15 bases between the two germline ends. CDR3 length: 14 amino acids. In DNA, the CDR3 is TGCAGCGTAGGAAGTTGGACAGCCCAAGAGACCCAGTACTTC. It encodes CSVGSWTAQETQYF.

This chain connects TRBV5-1 to TRBJ1-5, with TRBD1 as a possible D gene (6 bases). The CDR3 length is 13 residues. Germline V gives CDR1 SGHRS, CDR2 YFSETQ. Trimming stripped 0 bases from V and 6 bases from J, with 7 bases between. The CDR3 DNA reads TGCGCCAGCAGCTTGGCCAGGGGTCAGCCCCAGCATTTT. Its translation: CASSLARGQPQHF.

The rearrangement joins TRBV6-2 or TRBV6-3 to TRBJ2-4, with D tentatively TRBD1 (7 bases). V shed 6 bases and J shed 4 bases, with 16 bases lying between them. CDR1 and CDR2 from the germline V gene are MNHEY and SVGEGT. There are 15 residues in the CDR3. CDR3 bases: TGTGCCAGCAGAGCCCCAGGGGGACTTAAAAACATTCAGTACTTC. It is translated as CASRAPGGLKNIQYF.

CDR3: CASSARTVSHEQYF. In nucleotides, the CDR3 is TGTGCCAGCAGTGCCCGGACAGTTTCCCACGAGCAGTACTTC. The V call is TRBV27, the J call TRBJ2-7; D perhaps matches TRBD1 (6 bases). Per germline, CDR1 MNHEY and CDR2 SMNVEV (reference sequence). The CDR3 runs 14 residues. V was pared by 5 bases and J by 5 bases, with 16 bases between.

The V call is TRBV4-2, the J call TRBJ2-6, with D uncertain. Germline loops: CDR1 LGHNA, CDR2 YNFKEQ. V lost 1 base, J lost 0 bases, and 7 bases lay in between. This CDR3 spans 16 amino acids. In DNA, the CDR3 is TGTGCCAGCAGCCAAGGGCGAAACTCTGGGGCCAACGTCCTGACTTTC. It codes for CASSQGRNSGANVLTF.

Ten or more counts support this clonotype. The chain joins TRBV7-2 to TRBJ2-7; 13 nucleotides match TRBD2. Germline V gene sequence: CDR1 SGHTA, CDR2 FQGNSA. The CDR3 length is 16 residues. After removal of 3 bases from V and 7 bases from J, the junction contained 9 bases not matched to a gene. The CDR3 here is CASSLPGLAGLTEQYF. The CDR3 DNA reads TGTGCCAGCAGCTTGCCGGGACTAGCGGGACTTACGGAGCAGTACTTC. Complete variable domain (other parts from reference TRBV7-2 and TRBJ2-7): GAGVSQSPSNKVTEKGKDVELRCDPISGHTALYWYRQSLGQGLEFLIYFQGNSAPDKSGLPSDRFSAERTGGSVSTLTIQRTQQEDSAVYLCASSLPGLAGLTEQYFGPGTRLTVT.

This clonotype was seen ten or more times. J is TRBJ2-7 and V is TRBV28; a weak D match, TRBD2 (6 bases). CDR1 is MDHEN and CDR2 is SYDVKM in the germline V gene. V gave up 6 bases and J gave up 0 bases, with 15 bases separating them. CDR3 length: 15 residues. DNA for the CDR3: TGTGCCAGCAGGATGGGTAGCGGATACTCCTACGAGCAGTACTTC. Protein product: CASRMGSGYSYEQYF.

The chain is built from TRBV6-4 and TRBJ1-1, with 7 bases lining up with TRBD1. Germline-derived CDR1 and CDR2 are MRHNA and SNTAGT. V shed 10 bases and J 0 bases; nucleotides not matched to a gene: 8. CDR3 length: 14 amino acids. Written as DNA, the CDR3 is TGTGCCACCAGGGGGACAGACATGAACACTGAAGCTTTCTTT. It codes for CATRGTDMNTEAFF.